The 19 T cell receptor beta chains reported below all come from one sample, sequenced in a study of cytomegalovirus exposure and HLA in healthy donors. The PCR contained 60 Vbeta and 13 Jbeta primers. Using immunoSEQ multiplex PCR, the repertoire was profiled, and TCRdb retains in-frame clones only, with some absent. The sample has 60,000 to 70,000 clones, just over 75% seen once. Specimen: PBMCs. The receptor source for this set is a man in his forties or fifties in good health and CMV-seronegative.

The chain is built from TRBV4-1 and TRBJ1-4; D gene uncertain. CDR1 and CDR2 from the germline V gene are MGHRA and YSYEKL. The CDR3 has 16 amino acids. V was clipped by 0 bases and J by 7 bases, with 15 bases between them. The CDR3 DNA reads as TGCGCCAGCAGCCAAGACGCGGGGTTAACGACTGAAAAACTGTTTTTT. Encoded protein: CASSQDAGLTTEKLFF.

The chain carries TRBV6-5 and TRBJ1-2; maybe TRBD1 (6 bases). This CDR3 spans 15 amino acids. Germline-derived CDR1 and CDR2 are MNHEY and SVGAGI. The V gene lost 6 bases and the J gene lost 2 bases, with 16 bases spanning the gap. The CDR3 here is CASRPQGKGNYGYTF. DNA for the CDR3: TGTGCCAGCAGACCCCAGGGGAAGGGGAACTATGGCTACACCTTC.

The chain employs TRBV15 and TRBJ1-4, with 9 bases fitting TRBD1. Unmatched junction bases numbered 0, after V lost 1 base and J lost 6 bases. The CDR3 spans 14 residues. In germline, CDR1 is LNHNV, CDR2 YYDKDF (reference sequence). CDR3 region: CATSRGDRDEKLFF. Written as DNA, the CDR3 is TGTGCCACCAGCAGAGGGGACAGGGATGAAAAACTGTTTTTT.

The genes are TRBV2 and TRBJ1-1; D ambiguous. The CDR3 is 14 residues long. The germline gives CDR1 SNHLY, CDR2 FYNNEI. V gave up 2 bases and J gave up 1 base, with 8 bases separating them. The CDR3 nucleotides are TGTGCCAGCAGTGAAAAGGGAGGGAACACTGAAGCTTTCTTT. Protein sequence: CASSEKGGNTEAFF.

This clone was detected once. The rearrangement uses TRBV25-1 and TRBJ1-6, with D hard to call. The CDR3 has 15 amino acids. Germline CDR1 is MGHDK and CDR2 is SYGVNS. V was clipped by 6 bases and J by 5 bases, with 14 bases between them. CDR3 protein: CASREAGRDNSPLHF. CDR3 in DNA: TGTGCCAGCAGGGAGGCCGGCCGGGATAATTCACCCCTCCACTTT.

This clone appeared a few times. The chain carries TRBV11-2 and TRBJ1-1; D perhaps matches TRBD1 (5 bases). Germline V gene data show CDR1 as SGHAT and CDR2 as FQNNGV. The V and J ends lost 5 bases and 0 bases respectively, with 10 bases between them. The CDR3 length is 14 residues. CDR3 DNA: TGTGCCAGCAGCGTAAGACAGCTGAACACTGAAGCTTTCTTT. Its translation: CASSVRQLNTEAFF.

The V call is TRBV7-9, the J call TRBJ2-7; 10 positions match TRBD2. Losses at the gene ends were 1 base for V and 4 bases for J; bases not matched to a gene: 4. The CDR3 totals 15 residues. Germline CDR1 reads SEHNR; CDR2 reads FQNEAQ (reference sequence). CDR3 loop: CASSLVGLASYEQYF. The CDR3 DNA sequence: TGTGCCAGCAGCTTAGTGGGACTAGCGTCTTACGAGCAGTACTTC.

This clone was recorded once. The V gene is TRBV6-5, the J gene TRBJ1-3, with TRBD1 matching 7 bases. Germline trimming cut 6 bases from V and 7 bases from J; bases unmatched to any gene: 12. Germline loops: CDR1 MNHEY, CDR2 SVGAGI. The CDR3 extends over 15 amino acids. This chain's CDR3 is CASSLTTGFSNTIYF. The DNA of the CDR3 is TGTGCCAGCAGCCTAACGACAGGGTTTAGTAACACCATATATTTT.

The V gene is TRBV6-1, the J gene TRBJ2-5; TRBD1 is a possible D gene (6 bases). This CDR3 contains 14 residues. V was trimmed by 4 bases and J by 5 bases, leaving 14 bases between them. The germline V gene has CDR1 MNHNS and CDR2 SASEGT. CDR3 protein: CASSVNRVLETQYF. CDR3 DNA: TGTGCCAGCAGTGTCAACAGGGTTCTCGAGACCCAGTACTTC.

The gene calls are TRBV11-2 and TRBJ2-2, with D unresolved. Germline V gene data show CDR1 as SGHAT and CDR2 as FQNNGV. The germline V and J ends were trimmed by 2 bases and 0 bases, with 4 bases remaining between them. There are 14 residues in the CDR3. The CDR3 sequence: CASSLRANTGELFF. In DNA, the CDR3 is TGTGCCAGCAGCTTAAGAGCGAACACCGGGGAGCTGTTTTTT. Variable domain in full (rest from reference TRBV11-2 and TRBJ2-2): EAGVAQSPRYKIIEKRQSVAFWCNPISGHATLYWYQQILGQGPKLLIQFQNNGVVDDSQLPKDRFSAERLKGVDSTLKIQPAKLEDSAVYLCASSLRANTGELFFGEGSRLTVL.

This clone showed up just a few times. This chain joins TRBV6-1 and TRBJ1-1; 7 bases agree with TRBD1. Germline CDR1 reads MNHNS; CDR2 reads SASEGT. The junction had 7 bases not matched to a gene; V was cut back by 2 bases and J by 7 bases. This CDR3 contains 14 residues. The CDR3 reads CASSELDRAVEAFF. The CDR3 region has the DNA TGTGCCAGCAGTGAATTAGACAGGGCGGTTGAAGCTTTCTTT.

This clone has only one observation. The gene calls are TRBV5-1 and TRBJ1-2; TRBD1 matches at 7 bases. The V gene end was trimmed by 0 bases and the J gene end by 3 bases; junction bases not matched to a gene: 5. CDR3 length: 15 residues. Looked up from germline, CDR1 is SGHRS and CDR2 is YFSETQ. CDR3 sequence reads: CASSLEGGDDYGYTF. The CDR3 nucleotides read TGCGCCAGCAGCTTGGAAGGGGGCGATGACTATGGCTACACCTTC.

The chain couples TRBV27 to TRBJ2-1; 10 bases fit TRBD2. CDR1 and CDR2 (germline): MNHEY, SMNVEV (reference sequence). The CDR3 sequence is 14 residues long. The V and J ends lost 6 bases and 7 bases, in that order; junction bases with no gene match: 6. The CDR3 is CASSLGLASNEQFF. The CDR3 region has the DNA TGTGCCAGCAGCTTGGGACTAGCGAGTAATGAGCAGTTCTTC.

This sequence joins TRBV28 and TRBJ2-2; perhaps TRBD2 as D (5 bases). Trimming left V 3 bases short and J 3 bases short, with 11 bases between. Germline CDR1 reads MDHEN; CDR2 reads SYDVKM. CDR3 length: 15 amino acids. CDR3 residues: CASSFGGSYTGELFF. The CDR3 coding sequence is TGTGCCAGCAGTTTTGGCGGGTCCTACACCGGGGAGCTGTTTTTT. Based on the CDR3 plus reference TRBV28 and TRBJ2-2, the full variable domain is DVKVTQSSRYLVKRTGEKVFLECVQDMDHENMFWYRQDPGLGLRLIYFSYDVKMKEKGDIPEGYSVSREKKERFSLILESASTNQTSMYLCASSFGGSYTGELFFGEGSRLTVL.

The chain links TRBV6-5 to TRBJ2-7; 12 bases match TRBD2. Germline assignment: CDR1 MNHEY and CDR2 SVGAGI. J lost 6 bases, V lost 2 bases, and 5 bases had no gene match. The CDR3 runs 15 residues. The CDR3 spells CASSYTTSGSFEQYF. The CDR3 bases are TGTGCCAGCAGTTACACGACTAGCGGGAGCTTCGAGCAGTACTTC.

The CDR3, as DNA: TGTGCCAGCAGTTCGAGAACCTACGAGCAGTACTTC. Protein product: CASSSRTYEQYF. The V call is TRBV27, the J call TRBJ2-7; D is undetermined. The germline CDR1 and CDR2 sequences are MNHEY and SMNVEV (reference sequence). There are 12 residues in the CDR3. Trimming cost V 4 bases and J 2 bases, with 6 bases left between them.

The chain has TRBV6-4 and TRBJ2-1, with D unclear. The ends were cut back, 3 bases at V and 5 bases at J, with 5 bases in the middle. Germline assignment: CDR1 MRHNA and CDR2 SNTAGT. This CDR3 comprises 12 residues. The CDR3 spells CASSESDNEQFF. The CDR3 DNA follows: TGTGCCAGCAGTGAATCGGACAATGAGCAGTTCTTC.

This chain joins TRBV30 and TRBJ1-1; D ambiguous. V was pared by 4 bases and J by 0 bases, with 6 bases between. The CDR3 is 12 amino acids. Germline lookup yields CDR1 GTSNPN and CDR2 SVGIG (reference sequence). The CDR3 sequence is CAWIQMNTEAFF. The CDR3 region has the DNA TGTGCCTGGATTCAAATGAACACTGAAGCTTTCTTT.

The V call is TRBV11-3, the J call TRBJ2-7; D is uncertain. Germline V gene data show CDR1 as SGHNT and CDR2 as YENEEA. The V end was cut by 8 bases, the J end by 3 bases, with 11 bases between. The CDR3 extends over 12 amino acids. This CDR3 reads CASGRTSYEQYF. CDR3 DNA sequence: TGTGCCAGCGGCCGTACCAGCTACGAGCAGTACTTC. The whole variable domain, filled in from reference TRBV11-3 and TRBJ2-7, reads EAGVVQSPRYKIIEKKQPVAFWCNPISGHNTLYWYLQNLGQGPELLIRYENEEAVDDSQLPKDRFSAERLKGVDSTLKIQPAELGDSAVYLCASGRTSYEQYFGPGTRLTVT.